This TCR beta chain was identified in a study of pediatric ulcerative colitis. Overall study results and limits: Clonal expansions reduced rectal repertoire diversity in acute severe colitis. Repertoires came from total lymphocyte DNA, not specific subsets.

About this clone: The antigen remains unidentified.

Sequencing used immunoSEQ multiplex PCR; TCRdb keeps in-frame clones, though not all of them. The profile shows around 10,000 clones, around nine tenths of them singletons. Ulcerative colitis patients received no immunosuppressive medication before the diagnostic colonoscopy. This clonotype originated in a girl between 10 and 17 years old with moderate ulcerative colitis. Sequencing was done on a sample of blood.

The CDR3 spells CASSFGAANTEAFF. DNA for the CDR3: TGTGCCAGCAGCTTCGGGGCTGCGAACACTGAAGCTTTCTTT. The chain couples TRBV7-2 to TRBJ1-1; D is possibly TRBD1 (5 bases). The germline V gene encodes CDR1 SGHTA and CDR2 FQGNSA. The ends were cut back, 3 bases at V and 1 base at J, with 9 bases in the middle. The CDR3 covers 14 residues. Filled out from reference TRBV7-2 and TRBJ1-1, the complete variable domain reads GAGVSQSPSNKVTEKGKDVELRCDPISGHTALYWYRQSLGQGLEFLIYFQGNSAPDKSGLPSDRFSAERTGGSVSTLTIQRTQQEDSAVYLCASSFGAANTEAFFGQGTRLTVV.